This T cell receptor beta chain was identified in a study of shared clonotypes between healthy human individuals. Of note for this clone: What it binds is not known.

Sequencing was performed with immunoSEQ multiplex PCR; in TCRdb, only in-frame clones are kept and a portion is missing. Of roughly 1,500,000 clones listed, approximately 98.5% were seen once; the top ten hold roughly 0.35%. Per the germline V gene, CDR1 is KGHSH and CDR2 is LQKENI. This CDR3 contains 14 residues. Trimming took off 3 bases at V and 1 base at J, with 7 bases between the two ends. Whole-study results and caveats: Owing to a small donor count, the genetic and exposure-history diversity represented was limited. Non-shared clonotypes displayed generation probabilities falling below those of clonotypes present in all four donors.

Sequenced input: naive CD4+ T cells sorted from blood. Sample subset: CD45RA+ positively selected. The TCR originated in a man in his thirties or forties in good health. The chain couples TRBV18 to TRBJ1-3; D is ambiguous. CDR3 in amino acids: CASSPNASGNTIYF. CDR3 in DNA: TGTGCCAGCTCACCTAACGCATCTGGAAACACCATATATTTT. Full variable domain (outside the CDR3, taken from reference TRBV18 and TRBJ1-3): NAGVMQNPRHLVRRRGQEARLRCSPMKGHSHVYWYRQLPEEGLKFMVYLQKENIIDESGMPKERFSAEFPKEGPSILRIQQVVRGDSAAYFCASSPNASGNTIYFGEGSWLTVV.